The present entry profiles one T cell receptor (beta chain) with its context. What it binds is unknown. Primers for the PCR totalled 60 Vbeta and 13 Jbeta. Sequencing used immunoSEQ multiplex PCR; TCRdb keeps in-frame clones, though not all of them. Of around 190,000 clones in the sample, around 80% are singletons; the top ten hold 0.69%. The data stem from a study of cytomegalovirus exposure and HLA in healthy donors. General study points: HLA alleles showed associations with approximately 15,000 TCR beta sequences in a later analysis, at a 0.05 false discovery rate. Immune exposure data for these donors was limited to CMV serostatus. According to the study, some 160 TCR beta chains were cytomegalovirus-associated.

V gave up 5 bases and J gave up 6 bases; unmatched junction bases: 8. This CDR3 has 15 amino acids. CDR1 and CDR2 from the germline V gene are MNHNY and SVGAGI (reference sequence). This TCR came from a middle-aged woman in good health and CMV-seronegative. Sequencing was carried out using PBMCs. The chain links TRBV6-6 to TRBJ1-5; TRBD1 matches 9 bases. Here the CDR3 reads CASSTTGTGIQPQHF. The CDR3 DNA follows: TGTGCCAGCAGTACCACCGGGACAGGGATTCAGCCCCAGCATTTT.